The 26 T cell receptor beta chains listed next were all sequenced from one sample in a study of shared clonotypes between healthy human individuals. Terminally differentiated effector memory CD45RA+ cells were excluded from the naive CD8 cells, which were CD45RO-negative and positively selected for CCR7. Generated by immunoSEQ multiplex PCR, the TCRdb table keeps only in-frame clones and is missing some. In the table there are 560,000 or so clones, 95% to 96% of which are singletons. Sequenced: naive CD8+ T cells sorted from blood. The source is a woman aged 25 to 39 in good health.

The V and J genes are TRBV7-8 and TRBJ2-3, with D possibly called TRBD1 or TRBD2 (5 bases each). Germline CDR1 reads SGHVS; CDR2 reads FQNEAQ. Trimming removed 7 bases at V and 1 base at J, with 21 bases between. The CDR3 consists of 17 residues. DNA for the CDR3: TGTGCCAGCAATATTGGGGGAGTGCTATACGGCACAGATACGCAGTATTTT. Protein sequence: CASNIGGVLYGTDTQYF.

The chain carries TRBV28 and TRBJ2-7; 7 positions match TRBD2. J lost 0 bases, V lost 5 bases, and 10 bases had no gene match. CDR1 MDHEN and CDR2 SYDVKM come from the germline V gene. The CDR3 spans 16 residues. CDR3 in amino acids: CASSETHGLVSYEQYF. CDR3 nucleotides: TGTGCCAGCAGTGAGACGCACGGACTAGTCTCCTACGAGCAGTACTTC.

V usage is TRBV4-1 and J usage is TRBJ2-7, with D perhaps TRBD2 (6 bases). The CDR3 contains 17 residues. Germline lookup yields CDR1 MGHRA and CDR2 YSYEKL. Trimming took off 0 bases at V and 0 bases at J, with 15 bases between the two ends. The CDR3 loop is CASSQDFIGGTSYEQYF. CDR3 nucleotide sequence: TGCGCCAGCAGCCAAGATTTTATCGGCGGGACCTCCTACGAGCAGTACTTC.

The chain is built from TRBV5-4 and TRBJ2-7, with D maybe TRBD2 (5 bases). Germline CDR1 SGHNT, CDR2 YYREEE (reference sequence). Trimming shortened V by 3 bases and J by 6 bases, and 13 bases separated the two germline ends. The CDR3 runs 13 residues. The CDR3 region has the DNA TGTGCCAGCAGCTCCCTAGATCGGGGCGAGCAGTACTTC. Its protein is CASSSLDRGEQYF.

This chain connects TRBV9 to TRBJ2-1; D is ambiguous. V gave up 1 base and J gave up 5 bases, with 13 bases separating them. CDR3 length equals 15 residues. Germline assignment: CDR1 SGDLS and CDR2 YYNGEE. The CDR3 DNA sequence: TGTGCCAGCAGCGTACTAGGAAAAAGAGACAATGAGCAGTTCTTC. Its protein product is CASSVLGKRDNEQFF. Full variable domain (outside the CDR3, taken from reference TRBV9 and TRBJ2-1): DSGVTQTPKHLITATGQRVTLRCSPRSGDLSVYWYQQSLDQGLQFLIQYYNGEERAKGNILERFSAQQFPDLHSELNLSSLELGDSALYFCASSVLGKRDNEQFFGPGTRLTVL.

The chain is built from TRBV5-6 and TRBJ2-7; D perhaps matches TRBD1 (6 bases). The CDR3 covers 14 residues. Germline lookup yields CDR1 SGHDT and CDR2 YYEEEE. Trimming cost V 5 bases and J 3 bases, with 15 bases left between them. In nucleotides, the CDR3 is TGTGCCAGCAGGGGGTCGGGACATATCTACGAGCAGTACTTC. It is translated as CASRGSGHIYEQYF.

The chain has TRBV7-9 and TRBJ1-1; unclear D gene. V lost 3 bases to trimming and J lost 4 bases, with 6 bases between them. Germline V CDR1 and CDR2: SEHNR, FQNEAQ (reference sequence). This CDR3 spans 12 amino acids. CDR3 sequence reads: CASSLTTTEAFF. The CDR3 DNA is TGTGCCAGCAGCTTGACCACCACTGAAGCTTTCTTT.

The rearrangement joins TRBV27 to TRBJ2-2; D not certain. The CDR3 is 15 residues long. From germline, CDR1 is MNHEY and CDR2 SMNVEV (reference sequence). Trimming left V 1 base short and J 1 base short, with 7 bases between. The CDR3 DNA reads as TGTGCCAGCAGTTTATTTGGGCAGAACACCGGGGAGCTGTTTTTT. It encodes CASSLFGQNTGELFF.

This clone was picked up one time. This chain links TRBV7-9 with TRBJ1-2; the D gene is possibly TRBD1 (6 bases). Germline assignment: CDR1 SEHNR and CDR2 FQNEAQ (reference sequence). V lost 2 bases to trimming and J lost 6 bases, with 10 bases between them. CDR3 size: 13 residues. The CDR3 bases are TGTGCCAGCAGCTTAACCAGGGGAGATGGCTACACCTTC. Translating gives CASSLTRGDGYTF.

The chain joins TRBV28 to TRBJ2-4; D gene uncertain. The germline gives CDR1 MDHEN, CDR2 SYDVKM. CDR3 size: 13 residues. Trimming cost V 3 bases and J 6 bases, with 9 bases left between them. CDR3 loop: CASSFDVVNIQYF. The CDR3 DNA follows: TGTGCCAGCAGTTTTGACGTGGTAAACATTCAGTACTTC.

This chain joins TRBV2 and TRBJ2-7; 7 bases are a match to TRBD2. With V trimmed by 3 bases and J by 5 bases, 10 bases remained unmatched. This CDR3 spans 15 amino acids. CDR1 and CDR2 (germline): SNHLY, FYNNEI. The CDR3 reads CASSEGGAVGHEQYF. The CDR3 DNA reads TGTGCCAGCAGTGAGGGAGGGGCGGTGGGACACGAGCAGTACTTC. The full variable domain, its missing parts supplied by reference TRBV2 and TRBJ2-7, is EPEVTQTPSHQVTQMGQEVILRCVPISNHLYFYWYRQILGQKVEFLVSFYNNEISEKSEIFDDQFSVERPDGSNFTLKIRSTKLEDSAMYFCASSEGGAVGHEQYFGPGTRLTVT.

In DNA form, the CDR3 reads TGTGCCAGCAGCGACGACAAGACTAGCGGGAGTCGTCTAGGGGAGCTGTTTTTT. Amino acids: CASSDDKTSGSRLGELFF. The chain recombines TRBV4-2 with TRBJ2-2; 12 bases are shared with TRBD2. Germline V CDR1 and CDR2: LGHNA, YNFKEQ. V gave up 5 bases and J gave up 8 bases; unmatched junction bases: 15. This CDR3 spans 18 amino acids.

This chain joins TRBV27 and TRBJ2-2; D perhaps matches TRBD2 (5 bases). V dropped 0 bases and J dropped 6 bases, with 5 bases sitting between them. CDR1 is MNHEY and CDR2 is SMNVEV in the germline V gene (reference sequence). The CDR3 contains 13 residues. The CDR3 loop is CASSLSRAGELFF. DNA for the CDR3: TGTGCCAGCAGTTTATCGCGGGCCGGGGAGCTGTTTTTT.

The rearrangement uses TRBV28 and TRBJ2-7, with D perhaps matching TRBD1 (5 bases). Germline V lookup: CDR1 MDHEN, CDR2 SYDVKM. The length of the CDR3 is 15 residues. The V and J ends lost 6 bases and 3 bases respectively, with 18 bases between them. The CDR3 sequence is CASSPEQGGYYEQYF. The CDR3 DNA is TGTGCCAGCAGCCCCGAGCAGGGCGGCTACTACGAGCAGTACTTC.

The table lists this clone with a count of one. This CDR3 is CASSLLLTRGTEAFF. Here the CDR3 DNA reads TGTGCCAGCAGTTTATTGTTAACCCGGGGGACTGAAGCTTTCTTT. The gene calls are TRBV28 and TRBJ1-1; tentative D call: TRBD1 (5 bases). From germline, CDR1 is MDHEN and CDR2 SYDVKM. This CDR3 contains 15 residues. Deletions cut 1 base from V and 5 bases from J, with 14 bases between. Full variable domain (rest looked up from reference TRBV28 and TRBJ1-1): DVKVTQSSRYLVKRTGEKVFLECVQDMDHENMFWYRQDPGLGLRLIYFSYDVKMKEKGDIPEGYSVSREKKERFSLILESASTNQTSMYLCASSLLLTRGTEAFFGQGTRLTVV.

The CDR3 sequence: CASSFRQGRSNQPQHF. For the CDR3, the DNA is TGTGCCAGCAGTTTCCGACAGGGTAGGAGCAATCAGCCCCAGCATTTT. The V and J genes are TRBV28 and TRBJ1-5; 7 bases match TRBD1. CDR3 length: 16 residues. Germline CDR1 and CDR2: MDHEN and SYDVKM. The V segment lost 3 bases and the J segment 1 base; nucleotides outside the gene matches: 6.

V is TRBV13 and J is TRBJ1-5; TRBD1 is a possible D gene (5 bases). V lost 3 bases and J lost 2, with 11 bases in between. Germline CDR1 is PRHDT and CDR2 is FYEKMQ (reference sequence). CDR3 size: 15 residues. As DNA, the CDR3 is TGTGCCAGCAGCTTGGCGGGGGATGGCAATCAGCCCCAGCATTTT. Protein sequence: CASSLAGDGNQPQHF.

The V and J genes are TRBV9 and TRBJ1-1; D not resolved. Germline lookup yields CDR1 SGDLS and CDR2 YYNGEE. V was pared by 4 bases and J by 4 bases, with 14 bases between. The length of the CDR3 is 14 residues. In DNA form, the CDR3 reads TGTGCCAGCAGCCCGGCTCTCGTCCCCACTGAAGCTTTCTTT. This sequence encodes CASSPALVPTEAFF.

This clone was counted once. Other DNA sequences of this sample code for an identical CDR3. The genes are TRBV18 and TRBJ2-7, with D perhaps matching TRBD1 (6 bases). This CDR3 region has 13 residues. V was cut by 6 bases and J by 4 bases, with 13 bases left in between. Germline V CDR1 and CDR2: KGHSH, LQKENI. CDR3 amino acids: CASSPGTKYEQYF. The CDR3 DNA reads TGTGCCAGCTCCCCCGGGACAAAGTACGAGCAGTACTTC.

Note on this clone: The same CDR3 also results from other DNA sequences found in this sample. The V call is TRBV27, the J call TRBJ2-7, with D perhaps TRBD1 (6 bases). The CDR3 spans 13 residues. V was trimmed by 5 bases and J by 3 bases, leaving 11 bases between them. In germline, CDR1 is MNHEY, CDR2 SMNVEV (reference sequence). In DNA, the CDR3 is TGTGCCAGCAGTCACGGGACAAGCTACGAGCAGTACTTC. As protein: CASSHGTSYEQYF.

The genes are TRBV2 and TRBJ2-7; 7 bases match TRBD2. With V trimmed by 3 bases and J by 2 bases, 4 bases remained unmatched. There are 14 residues in the CDR3. In germline, CDR1 is SNHLY, CDR2 FYNNEI. DNA for the CDR3: TGTGCCAGCAGTGAGCGGGAGAGGGCCTACGAGCAGTACTTC. It codes for CASSERERAYEQYF.

The chain joins TRBV5-6 to TRBJ1-1; D possibly corresponds to TRBD1 (6 bases). V was cut by 3 bases and J by 4 bases, with 10 bases left in between. Germline CDR1 reads SGHDT; CDR2 reads YYEEEE. The CDR3 spans 13 residues. CDR3 in DNA: TGTGCCAGCAGCTATGGGGGCCTCACTGAAGCTTTCTTT. As protein: CASSYGGLTEAFF.

The genes are TRBV5-6 and TRBJ2-7, with 7 bases matching TRBD2. The CDR3 is made up of 15 amino acids. Germline trimming cut 3 bases from V and 3 bases from J; bases unmatched to any gene: 9. From germline, CDR1 is SGHDT and CDR2 YYEEEE. The CDR3 DNA is TGTGCCAGCAGCTCGGGAACTAGCGAACTCTACGAGCAGTACTTC. It specifies CASSSGTSELYEQYF.

This clone was recorded a few times. The CDR3 protein is CASSVIDRQGPPVDEQYF. The DNA of the CDR3 is TGTGCCAGCAGCGTTATCGATCGGCAGGGCCCGCCCGTGGACGAGCAGTACTTC. This chain uses TRBV5-8 with TRBJ2-7, with TRBD1 as a possible D gene (5 bases). The ends were cut back, 4 bases at V and 5 bases at J, with 28 bases in the middle. This CDR3 region has 18 residues. Germline CDR1 reads SGHTS; CDR2 reads YDEGEE.

V gene TRBV7-9 combines with J gene TRBJ1-1, with D uncertain. Trimming cost V 4 bases and J 6 bases, with 21 bases left between them. The CDR3 has 16 amino acids. CDR1 SEHNR and CDR2 FQNEAQ come from the germline V gene (reference sequence). DNA for the CDR3: TGTGCCAGCAGCTCCCTGGAGAAACCAATGGATTCTGAAGCTTTCTTT. This translates into CASSSLEKPMDSEAFF.

The CDR3 is CASSVVVAYEQYF. DNA for the CDR3: TGTGCCAGCAGCGTCGTGGTGGCCTACGAGCAGTACTTC. The chain joins TRBV7-2 to TRBJ2-7, with D unclear. V was pared by 5 bases and J by 2 bases, with 10 bases between. Germline CDR1 and CDR2: SGHTA and FQGNSA. The CDR3 spans 13 residues.